The 19 T cell receptor beta chains listed next were all sequenced from one sample in a study of beta chain features in type 1 diabetes (dated by TCRdb to 2016 to 2019). Library prep was done by the immunoSEQ multiplex PCR assay. The entire amount of isolated RNA was reverse transcribed using the High Capacity cDNA Reverse Transcription Kit, so the sequenced TCRB transcripts were expressed ones. TCRdb holds this immuneACCESS table with in-frame rearrangements only. Some clones are missing; in checked studies, unresolved V genes explain under half, and the rest has no known cause. The sample table holds about 250,000 clones, of which roughly an eighth were seen once. The ten biggest clones cover about 0.026% of the sample. The material sequenced was naive CD4+ T cells from blood. The cell subset or site label on this specimen signifies: true naive CD4+ T cells. Source of these receptors: a woman aged 40-49 years in good health.

The rearrangement uses TRBV20-1 and TRBJ2-4; D uncertain. Trimming removed 0 bases at V and 6 bases at J, with 3 bases between. The CDR3 sequence is 11 residues long. Germline V lookup: CDR1 DFQATT, CDR2 SNEGSKA (reference sequence). CDR3 sequence: CSARDRNIQYF. CDR3 DNA: TGCAGTGCTAGAGATAGAAACATTCAGTACTTC.

The chain links TRBV18 to TRBJ2-3; 9 bases are shared with TRBD2. CDR1 and CDR2 from the germline V gene are KGHSH and LQKENI. The length of the CDR3 is 17 residues. Trimming took 2 bases from V and 2 from J; bases not matched to a gene: 8. CDR3 sequence reads: CASSPIVAGALTDTQYF. The CDR3 nucleotides are TGTGCCAGCTCACCAATAGTAGCGGGGGCCCTCACAGATACGCAGTATTTT. Filled out from reference TRBV18 and TRBJ2-3, the complete variable domain reads NAGVMQNPRHLVRRRGQEARLRCSPMKGHSHVYWYRQLPEEGLKFMVYLQKENIIDESGMPKERFSAEFPKEGPSILRIQQVVRGDSAAYFCASSPIVAGALTDTQYFGPGTRLTVL.

The chain is built from TRBV5-5 and TRBJ1-2; D is perhaps TRBD1 (6 bases). V was shortened by 4 bases and J by 10 bases, with 17 bases between the two germline ends. The CDR3 runs 13 residues. In germline, CDR1 is SGHKS, CDR2 YYEKEE (reference sequence). The CDR3 here is CASSVLQGSVYTF. CDR3 bases: TGTGCCAGCAGCGTACTACAGGGATCGGTCTACACCTTC. The variable domain in full, with the rest retrieved from reference TRBV5-5 and TRBJ1-2, is DAGVTQSPTHLIKTRGQQVTLRCSPISGHKSVSWYQQVLGQGPQFIFQYYEKEERGRGNFPDRFSARQFPNYSSELNVNALLLGDSALYLCASSVLQGSVYTFGSGTRLTVV.

This clone was found a few times. This CDR3 reads CASSEPGQAGSNTQYF. The CDR3 bases are TGTGCCAGCAGCGAGCCGGGACAGGCGGGCTCGAATACGCAGTATTTT. The chain couples TRBV9 to TRBJ2-3, with 8 nucleotides matching TRBD1. The CDR3 length is 16 residues. Germline CDR1 is SGDLS and CDR2 is YYNGEE. V gave up 3 bases and J gave up 7 bases; unmatched junction bases: 13.

This clone was recorded a few times. The chain links TRBV5-1 to TRBJ1-5; 10 nucleotides line up with TRBD1. The germline V gene encodes CDR1 SGHRS and CDR2 YFSETQ. With 0 bases clipped from V and 4 bases from J, the junction kept 1 base outside the gene matches. The CDR3 is 15 residues long. CDR3: CASSLGDRGNQPQHF. CDR3 coding DNA: TGCGCCAGCAGCTTGGGGGACAGGGGAAATCAGCCCCAGCATTTT.

The V call is TRBV11-3, the J call TRBJ2-5, with 7 bases that match TRBD1. CDR1 is SGHNT and CDR2 is YENEEA in the germline V gene. This CDR3 has 16 amino acids. V trimming: 5 bases; J trimming: 2 bases; junction bases outside the gene matches: 11. CDR3 in DNA: TGTGCCAGCAGCCTAAGTTGGGACAGTAATCAAGAGACCCAGTACTTC. It is translated as CASSLSWDSNQETQYF.

Ten or more counts support this clone. At one end the junction does not follow the germline gene, possibly because of a read error. The chain recombines TRBV2 with TRBJ2-3; possibly TRBD2 for D (5 bases). Germline CDR1 is SNHLY and CDR2 is FYNNEI. This CDR3 region has 11 residues. CDR3 sequence: CASTRGVARDF. CDR3 DNA: TGTGCCAGCACCCGAGGAGTAGCGAGGGATTTT.

The chain couples TRBV4-3 to TRBJ2-3; 8 bases line up with TRBD2. Per the germline V gene, CDR1 is LGHNA and CDR2 is YSLEER. The CDR3 runs 14 residues. The ends lost 3 bases at V and 3 bases at J; junction bases unmatched: 2. The CDR3 DNA is TGCGCCAGCAGCCATAGCGGGGAGACAGATACGCAGTATTTT. Protein: CASSHSGETDTQYF.

This clone was recorded a few times. J is TRBJ2-3 and V is TRBV10-2, with a weak D call TRBD2 (6 bases). Germline V gives CDR1 WSHSY, CDR2 SAAADI. Trimming pared 2 bases from V and 6 bases from J, leaving 9 bases between. This CDR3 has 13 residues. The CDR3 DNA reads TGCGCCAGCAGTGAGGGCCGGGGGGATACGCAGTATTTT. It is translated as CASSEGRGDTQYF.

The chain couples TRBV5-4 to TRBJ2-5, with 7 positions matching TRBD2. V was clipped by 3 bases and J by 5 bases; unmatched bases: 7. Looked up from germline, CDR1 is SGHNT and CDR2 is YYREEE (reference sequence). The CDR3 consists of 14 residues. The CDR3 protein is CASSSRLAEETQYF. CDR3 nucleotide sequence: TGTGCCAGCAGCTCAAGACTAGCTGAGGAGACCCAGTACTTC.

This clone appeared many times. V and J are TRBV14 and TRBJ2-2, with 9 nucleotides matching TRBD1. V was pared by 4 bases and J by 5 bases, with 2 bases of the junction left unmatched. Germline CDR1 reads SGHDN; CDR2 reads FVKESK. CDR3 length equals 14 residues. This CDR3 reads CASSRTGETGELFF. DNA for the CDR3: TGTGCCAGCAGCCGGACAGGGGAAACCGGGGAGCTGTTTTTT.

The V call is TRBV25-1, the J call TRBJ2-5; TRBD1 aligns across 7 bases. V was pared by 3 bases and J by 3 bases, with 7 bases of the junction left unmatched. The CDR3 is made up of 15 amino acids. From germline, CDR1 is MGHDK and CDR2 SYGVNS. The CDR3 DNA is TGTGCCAGCAGTGAGTTTGGGACAGCCAAAGAGACCCAGTACTTC. This sequence encodes CASSEFGTAKETQYF.

This clone has a handful of counts. The chain is built from TRBV15 and TRBJ2-7, with D tentatively TRBD1 (6 bases). Trimming took off 3 bases at V and 3 bases at J, with 12 bases between the two ends. The germline V gene encodes CDR1 LNHNV and CDR2 YYDKDF (reference sequence). The CDR3 is 14 amino acids. CDR3 nucleotide sequence: TGTGCCACCAGCAGCGGACCCAGGGGCTACGAGCAGTACTTC. This codes for CATSSGPRGYEQYF.

V gene TRBV2 combines with J gene TRBJ2-2; D uncertain. Germline CDR1 and CDR2: SNHLY and FYNNEI. The CDR3 length is 13 residues. V was trimmed by 7 bases and J by 13 bases, leaving 19 bases between them. The CDR3 here is CASKVESVSPLFF. The DNA for the CDR3 is TGTGCCAGCAAAGTTGAGTCGGTATCTCCGCTGTTTTTT.

This clone was seen a single time. The chain recombines TRBV5-1 with TRBJ2-3, with a tentative D call TRBD1 (5 bases). V shed 5 bases and J shed 2 bases, with 12 bases lying between them. Germline lookup yields CDR1 SGHRS and CDR2 YFSETQ. The CDR3 spans 14 residues. The CDR3 DNA sequence: TGCGCCAGCAGAGAGGACAATCCCACAGATACGCAGTATTTT. It specifies CASREDNPTDTQYF.

The chain couples TRBV19 to TRBJ2-7; weak D call: TRBD1 (6 bases). V lost 6 bases to trimming and J lost 0 bases, with 12 bases between them. Germline CDR1 reads LNHDA; CDR2 reads SQIVND (reference sequence). The CDR3 is made up of 14 amino acids. The CDR3 loop reads CASRGTDSSYEQYF. CDR3 bases: TGTGCCAGTAGGGGGACGGACAGCTCCTACGAGCAGTACTTC.

The chain has TRBV19 and TRBJ2-4; TRBD2 might be the D (7 bases). The CDR3 is made up of 19 amino acids. Deletions cut 3 bases from V and 3 bases from J, with 24 bases between. The germline CDR1 and CDR2 sequences are LNHDA and SQIVND (reference sequence). Written as DNA, the CDR3 is TGTGCCAGTAGTATGTTCCCCGTAGACCCGGGGGGCGGCAAAAACATTCAGTACTTC. This sequence encodes CASSMFPVDPGGGKNIQYF.

On this clone: Other DNA sequences in this sample translate to the same CDR3. The DNA of the CDR3 is TGCGCCAGCAGCTTGGGACAGGGGGTAGGCACAGATACGCAGTATTTT. The encoded protein is CASSLGQGVGTDTQYF. V is TRBV5-1 and J is TRBJ2-3; 9 bases are a match to TRBD1. This CDR3 has 16 residues. The germline CDR1 and CDR2 sequences are SGHRS and YFSETQ. The ends lost 0 bases at V and 1 base at J; junction bases unmatched: 3.

The chain combines TRBV12-5 with TRBJ2-3, with 7 bases aligning to TRBD1. Germline values: CDR1 LGHNT, CDR2 FRNRAP. Trimming took 3 bases from V and 2 from J; bases not matched to a gene: 2. This CDR3 is 14 amino acids long. CDR3 residues: CASGFGTATDTQYF. CDR3 sequence (DNA): TGTGCTAGTGGTTTCGGGACAGCCACAGATACGCAGTATTTT.